Listed here are 18 T cell receptor beta chains from one sample, sequenced in a study of memory CD8 T cells in hepatitis C reinfection. The time point: late/post reinfection, 12 to 24 weeks after detection. Sorted cells were sequenced directly ex vivo without any in vitro expansion. Clones were read by immunoSEQ multiplex PCR, and TCRdb kept only the in-frame ones, dropping some. The data show a few thousand clones, 87% seen once. Specimen: naive CD8+ T cells sorted from blood. Receptors were obtained from a man in his forties or fifties with hepatitis C virus infection.

V is TRBV2 and J is TRBJ1-4; no clear D gene. V lost 5 bases to trimming and J lost 3 bases, with 10 bases between them. Germline V gives CDR1 SNHLY, CDR2 FYNNEI. This CDR3 spans 14 amino acids. The CDR3 sequence: CASSIGQANEKLFF. As DNA, the CDR3 is TGTGCCAGCAGTATTGGGCAGGCTAATGAAAAACTGTTTTTT. The full variable domain, in which reference TRBV2 and TRBJ1-4 provide the parts outside the CDR3, is EPEVTQTPSHQVTQMGQEVILRCVPISNHLYFYWYRQILGQKVEFLVSFYNNEISEKSEIFDDQFSVERPDGSNFTLKIRSTKLEDSAMYFCASSIGQANEKLFFGSGTQLSVL.

The chain links TRBV7-6 to TRBJ1-5; 9 bases match TRBD1. V was pared by 5 bases and J by 6 bases, with 5 bases of the junction left unmatched. CDR3 length: 14 amino acids. Germline V CDR1 and CDR2: SGHVS, FNYEAQ. The CDR3, as DNA: TGTGCCAGCAGCGATACAGGGGGCACTCAGCCCCAGCATTTT. Translated, it gives CASSDTGGTQPQHF.

The gene calls are TRBV5-1 and TRBJ2-7; 9 bases align to TRBD1. Germline CDR1 reads SGHRS; CDR2 reads YFSETQ. V lost 3 bases and J lost 4; bases outside the gene matches: 8. The CDR3 is made up of 15 amino acids. Written as DNA, the CDR3 is TGCGCCAGCAGCTCCCCACAGGGGGCGGGGTACGAGCAGTACTTC. Amino acid sequence: CASSSPQGAGYEQYF.

V is TRBV6-1 and J is TRBJ1-4, with D unresolved. The CDR3 length is 15 residues. V was cut by 6 bases and J by 0 bases, with 11 bases left in between. Germline V gene lookup returns CDR1 MNHNS and CDR2 SASEGT. CDR3 in amino acids: CASRRRAPTNEKLFF. For the CDR3, the DNA is TGTGCCAGCAGAAGGCGGGCCCCAACTAATGAAAAACTGTTTTTT.

This clone was detected only once. V and J are TRBV29-1 and TRBJ2-7; 9 bases fit TRBD1. This CDR3 contains 13 residues. The V gene's germline CDR1 is SQVTM and CDR2 ANQGSEA. J was trimmed by 0 bases and V by 8 bases; bases with no gene match: 5. This CDR3 reads CSMRDRDSYEQYF. The CDR3 coding sequence is TGCAGCATGAGGGACAGGGACTCCTACGAGCAGTACTTC.

The chain has TRBV4-2 and TRBJ2-1; D is unresolved. The CDR3 runs 13 residues. V was cut by 1 base and J by 4 bases, with 5 bases left in between. Germline CDR1 and CDR2: LGHNA and YNFKEQ. This CDR3 is CASSQVLYNEQFF. The CDR3 DNA reads as TGTGCCAGCAGCCAAGTCCTGTACAATGAGCAGTTCTTC.

The table lists this clone with a count of one. The rearrangement links TRBV7-6 to TRBJ2-3; 9 bases align to TRBD2. Unmatched junction bases numbered 7, after V lost 0 bases and J lost 0 bases. Germline-derived CDR1 and CDR2 are SGHVS and FNYEAQ. The CDR3 is 18 amino acids. The CDR3 region is CASSLAATSGSSTDTQYF. The CDR3 DNA reads as TGTGCCAGCAGCTTAGCGGCGACTAGCGGATCTAGCACAGATACGCAGTATTTT.

This chain uses TRBV6-7 with TRBJ1-4; TRBD1 matches 9 bases. TRBV6-7 is flagged as an ORF with uncertain function. V trimming: 2 bases; J trimming: 6 bases; junction bases outside the gene matches: 10. The length of the CDR3 is 17 residues. The CDR3 nucleotides read TGTGCCAGCAGTTACCTCGACAGGGGGAAGATTCATGAAAAACTGTTTTTT. Translated, it gives CASSYLDRGKIHEKLFF.

The count of this clone is one. The chain carries TRBV4-1 and TRBJ2-1, with 7 positions matching TRBD2. V dropped 5 bases and J dropped 4; count of bases not matched to a gene: 8. The CDR3 sequence is 15 residues long. Per germline, CDR1 MGHRA and CDR2 YSYEKL. The CDR3 nucleotides read TGCGCCAGCAGCTCAGCTAGCGGCCGATACAATGAGCAGTTCTTC. The encoded protein is CASSSASGRYNEQFF.

The genes are TRBV6-5 and TRBJ2-1, with 9 bases matching TRBD1. The CDR3 length is 15 residues. J gave up 8 bases and V 3 bases, and 8 bases lay outside the gene matches. Germline V CDR1 and CDR2: MNHEY, SVGAGI. The CDR3 DNA follows: TGTGCCAGCAGTTATTCCGGGACAGGGTTTTATGAGCAGTTCTTC. Its translation is CASSYSGTGFYEQFF.

This clone was counted a few times. The CDR3 loop reads CASSQDSASGSYEQYF. The CDR3 nucleotides are TGCGCCAGCAGCCAAGATTCGGCTAGCGGAAGCTACGAGCAGTACTTC. The genes are TRBV4-1 and TRBJ2-7; TRBD2 matches 7 bases. Germline loops: CDR1 MGHRA, CDR2 YSYEKL. The junction had 8 bases not matched to a gene; V was cut back by 0 bases and J by 3 bases. This CDR3 region has 16 residues.

The J gene is TRBJ2-2, the V gene TRBV19; weak D call: TRBD2 (5 bases). Trimming cost V 3 bases and J 7 bases, with 9 bases left between them. Germline V gene lookup returns CDR1 LNHDA and CDR2 SQIVND (reference sequence). This CDR3 spans 13 amino acids. The CDR3 nucleotides read TGTGCCAGTAGTATTAGAGGGAGCGGGGAGCTGTTTTTT. Translation gives CASSIRGSGELFF.

With regard to this clone: Sequence at one end of the junction differs from germline and may be a read error. The rearrangement uses TRBV4-3 and TRBJ1-5; no reliable D call. The CDR3 is 16 amino acids. Germline loops: CDR1 LGHNA, CDR2 YSLEER. In DNA form, the CDR3 reads TGCGCCAGCAGCTCAGGAGTGGGAGCGGGGAGTCAGCTCCAGCATTTT. This sequence encodes CASSSGVGAGSQLQHF.

This chain connects TRBV5-1 to TRBJ2-3; TRBD1 is a possible D gene (5 bases). The CDR3 runs to 14 residues. Germline V gene data show CDR1 as SGHRS and CDR2 as YFSETQ. V lost 3 bases and J lost 6, with 14 bases in between. Here the CDR3 reads CASSSASGRDTQYF. CDR3 nucleotides: TGCGCCAGCAGCTCGGCCTCAGGGCGGGATACGCAGTATTTT.

The rearrangement links TRBV10-3 to TRBJ2-7, with D perhaps TRBD2 (7 bases). This CDR3 spans 16 amino acids. CDR1 is ENHRY and CDR2 is SYGVKD in the germline V gene. Trimming removed 3 bases from V and 2 bases from J, with 17 bases in between. The CDR3 spells CAISDGGGGEAYEQYF. The CDR3 nucleotides are TGTGCCATCAGTGATGGGGGGGGCGGAGAGGCCTACGAGCAGTACTTC.

This clone came up once. The CDR3 protein is CATSRDPREGYNEQFF. The CDR3 nucleotides are TGTGCCACCAGCAGAGATCCCCGGGAGGGATACAATGAGCAGTTCTTC. The genes are TRBV15 and TRBJ2-1, with 8 bases that match TRBD2. The CDR3 totals 16 residues. V was pared by 0 bases and J by 4 bases, with 5 bases of the junction left unmatched. CDR1 is LNHNV, CDR2 YYDKDF, per germline (reference sequence). Based on the CDR3 plus reference TRBV15 and TRBJ2-1, the full variable domain is DAMVIQNPRYQVTQFGKPVTLSCSQTLNHNVMYWYQQKSSQAPKLLFHYYDKDFNNEADTPDNFQSRRPNTSFCFLDIRSPGLGDTAMYLCATSRDPREGYNEQFFGPGTRLTVL.

The chain combines TRBV4-2 with TRBJ2-7; the D gene is possibly TRBD1 (6 bases). The CDR3 consists of 14 residues. V was pared by 2 bases and J by 9 bases, with 17 bases between. Germline CDR1 is LGHNA and CDR2 is YNFKEQ. The CDR3 here is CASSQTSDSYGQYF. In DNA form, the CDR3 reads TGTGCCAGCAGCCAAACCTCGGACAGCTATGGGCAGTACTTC.

This clone has only a few counts. The chain carries TRBV11-2 and TRBJ2-1; tentatively, D is TRBD2 (6 bases). The CDR3 covers 15 residues. V dropped 4 bases and J dropped 0 bases, with 10 bases sitting between them. CDR1 and CDR2 (germline): SGHAT, FQNNGV. The CDR3, as DNA: TGTGCCAGCAGCTCTAGCGAAAGCTCCTACAATGAGCAGTTCTTC. Translating gives CASSSSESSYNEQFF.